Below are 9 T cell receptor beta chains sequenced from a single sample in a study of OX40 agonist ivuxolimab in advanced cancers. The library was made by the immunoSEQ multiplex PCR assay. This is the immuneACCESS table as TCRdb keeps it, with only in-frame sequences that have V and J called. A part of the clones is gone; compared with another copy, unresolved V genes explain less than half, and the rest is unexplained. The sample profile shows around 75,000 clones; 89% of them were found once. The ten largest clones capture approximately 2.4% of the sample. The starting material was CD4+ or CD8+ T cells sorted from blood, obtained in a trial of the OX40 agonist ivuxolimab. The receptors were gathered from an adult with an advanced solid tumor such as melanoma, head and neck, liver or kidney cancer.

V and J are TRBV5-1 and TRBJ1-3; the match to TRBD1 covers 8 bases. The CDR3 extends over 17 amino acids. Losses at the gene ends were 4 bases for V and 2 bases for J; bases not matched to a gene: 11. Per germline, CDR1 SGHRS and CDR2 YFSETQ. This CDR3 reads CASSRAGTGLAGNTIYF. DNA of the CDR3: TGCGCCAGCAGCAGAGCCGGGACAGGTTTGGCTGGAAACACCATATATTTT.

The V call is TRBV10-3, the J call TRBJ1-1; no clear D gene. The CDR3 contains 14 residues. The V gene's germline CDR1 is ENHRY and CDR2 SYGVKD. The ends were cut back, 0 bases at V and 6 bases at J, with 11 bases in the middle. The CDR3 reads CAISESNAGSEAFF. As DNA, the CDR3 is TGTGCCATCAGTGAGTCGAACGCGGGGTCTGAAGCTTTCTTT.

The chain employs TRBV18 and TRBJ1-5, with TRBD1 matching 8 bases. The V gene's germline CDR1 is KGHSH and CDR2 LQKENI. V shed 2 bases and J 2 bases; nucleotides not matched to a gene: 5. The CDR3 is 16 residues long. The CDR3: CASSPRLGQGNQPQHF. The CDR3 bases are TGTGCCAGCTCACCAAGGTTGGGACAGGGCAATCAGCCCCAGCATTTT.

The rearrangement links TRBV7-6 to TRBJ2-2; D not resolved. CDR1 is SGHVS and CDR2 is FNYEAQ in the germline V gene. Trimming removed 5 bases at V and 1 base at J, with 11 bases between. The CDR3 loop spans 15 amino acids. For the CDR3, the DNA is TGTGCCAGCAGCCACCCTATCCGGAACACCGGGGAGCTGTTTTTT. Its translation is CASSHPIRNTGELFF.

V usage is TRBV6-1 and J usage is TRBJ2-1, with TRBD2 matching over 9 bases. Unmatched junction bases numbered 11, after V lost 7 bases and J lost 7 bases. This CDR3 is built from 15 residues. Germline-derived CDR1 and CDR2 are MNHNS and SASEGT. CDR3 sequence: CASNPATSGLNEQFF. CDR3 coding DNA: TGTGCCAGCAACCCCGCGACTAGCGGCCTGAATGAGCAGTTCTTC.

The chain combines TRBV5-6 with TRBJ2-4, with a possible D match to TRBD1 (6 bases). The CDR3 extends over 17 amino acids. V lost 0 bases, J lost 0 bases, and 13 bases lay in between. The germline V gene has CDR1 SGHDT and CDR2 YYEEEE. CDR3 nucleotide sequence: TGTGCCAGCAGCTTGGCGGCAGGGGCGCTAGCCAAAAACATTCAGTACTTC. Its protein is CASSLAAGALAKNIQYF.

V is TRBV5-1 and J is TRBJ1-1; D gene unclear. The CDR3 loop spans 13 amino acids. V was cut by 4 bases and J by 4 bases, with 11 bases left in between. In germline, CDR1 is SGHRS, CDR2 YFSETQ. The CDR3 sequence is CASSTSPGTEAFF. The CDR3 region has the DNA TGCGCCAGCAGCACCTCGCCAGGCACTGAAGCTTTCTTT.

The CDR3 DNA follows: TGTGCCACCAGCAGAGGGGGTAGCGGGGGTGTTATAGGAGAGACCCAGTACTTC. This codes for CATSRGGSGGVIGETQYF. The chain has TRBV15 and TRBJ2-5; 9 nucleotides align to TRBD2. In germline, CDR1 is LNHNV, CDR2 YYDKDF (reference sequence). Trimming removed 1 base from V and 4 bases from J; junction bases left unmatched: 13. The CDR3 totals 18 residues.

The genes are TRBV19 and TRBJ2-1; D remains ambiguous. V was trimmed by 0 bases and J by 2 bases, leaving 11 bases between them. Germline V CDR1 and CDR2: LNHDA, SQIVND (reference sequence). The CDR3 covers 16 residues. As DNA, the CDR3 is TGTGCCAGTAGTATAGATAAAAGCTACCCCTACAATGAGCAGTTCTTC. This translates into CASSIDKSYPYNEQFF.